These 23 T cell receptor beta chains came from one sample sequenced in a study of cytomegalovirus exposure and HLA in healthy donors. A multiplex PCR was run with 60 Vbeta primers and 13 Jbeta primers. Assay used: immunoSEQ multiplex PCR; TCRdb lists only in-frame clones, some missing. The table lists approximately 120,000 clones, roughly 76% of them singletons. Sequenced input: PBMCs. Every receptor here comes from a woman aged 45-59 years in good health and CMV-seropositive.

V usage is TRBV19 and J usage is TRBJ2-1; D is undetermined. The germline V and J ends were trimmed by 2 bases and 2 bases, with 10 bases remaining between them. The CDR3 totals 15 residues. Per germline, CDR1 LNHDA and CDR2 SQIVND (reference sequence). CDR3: CASSIFGGAYNEQFF. For the CDR3, the DNA is TGTGCCAGTAGTATATTTGGCGGAGCCTACAATGAGCAGTTCTTC.

V and J are TRBV10-3 and TRBJ2-7, with 8 bases matching TRBD2. The germline V gene encodes CDR1 ENHRY and CDR2 SYGVKD. Trimming at V came to 6 bases and at J to 5 bases, leaving 15 bases not matched to a gene. This CDR3 spans 16 amino acids. This CDR3 is CAIRGARGGYLNEQYF. The DNA of the CDR3 is TGTGCCATCAGAGGGGCTCGCGGGGGGTACCTCAACGAGCAGTACTTC.

This clone was seen a few times. The chain joins TRBV29-1 to TRBJ1-1; D not certain. CDR1 is SQVTM and CDR2 is ANQGSEA in the germline V gene. The CDR3 extends over 13 amino acids. The V end was cut by 6 bases, the J end by 0 bases, with 11 bases between. The CDR3 DNA is TGCAGCGTCGAGGGAGTTTTGAACACTGAAGCTTTCTTT. This codes for CSVEGVLNTEAFF.

Concerning this clone itself: Other DNA sequences within the sample encode an identical CDR3. DNA of the CDR3: TGCGCCAGCAGCTTGTCGGCCGGGACAGGGACAGATACGCAGTATTTT. This translates into CASSLSAGTGTDTQYF. The V call is TRBV5-1, the J call TRBJ2-3; 9 bases align to TRBD1. The CDR3 length is 16 residues. The germline gives CDR1 SGHRS, CDR2 YFSETQ. V trimming: 1 base; J trimming: 3 bases; junction bases outside the gene matches: 6.

V is TRBV28 and J is TRBJ2-5; tentatively, D is TRBD2 (5 bases). The CDR3 length is 13 residues. Trimming took 8 bases from V and 2 from J, leaving 12 bases between them. Germline assignment: CDR1 MDHEN and CDR2 SYDVKM. CDR3 sequence: CASWRTPQETQYF. The CDR3 DNA sequence: TGTGCCAGCTGGCGGACTCCTCAAGAGACCCAGTACTTC.

This sequence joins TRBV14 and TRBJ2-1; TRBD1 matches at 8 bases. There are 15 residues in the CDR3. Germline CDR1 and CDR2: SGHDN and FVKESK. Trimming cost V 4 bases and J 7 bases; bases outside gene matches: 9. CDR3 amino acids: CASSPGQGSRNEQFF. The CDR3 coding sequence is TGTGCCAGCAGCCCCGGACAGGGTAGCAGGAATGAGCAGTTCTTC.

On this clone itself: Germline and junction disagree at one end, which may indicate a read error. The chain couples TRBV27 to TRBJ2-5; 8 bases align to TRBD1. This CDR3 has 15 amino acids. CDR1 MNHEY and CDR2 SMNVEV come from the germline V gene (reference sequence). The CDR3 DNA follows: TGTGCCAGCAGCTTATGGGGACAGGAAGGGGAGACCCAGTACTTC. Translated, it gives CASSLWGQEGETQYF.

The V gene is TRBV6-1, the J gene TRBJ1-2, with D possibly being TRBD1 (6 bases). CDR1 MNHNS and CDR2 SASEGT come from the germline V gene. There are 14 residues in the CDR3. V gave up 5 bases and J gave up 6 bases, with 16 bases separating them. CDR3 region: CASSLIPGANGYTF. The DNA for the CDR3 is TGTGCCAGCAGTCTGATTCCAGGGGCAAATGGCTACACCTTC.

The chain recombines TRBV7-2 with TRBJ2-5; possible D gene TRBD1, 6 bases. There are 15 residues in the CDR3. With 5 bases removed from V and 5 bases from J, the gap between germline ends came to 18 bases. The germline gives CDR1 SGHTA, CDR2 FQGNSA. CDR3 in amino acids: CASSDGTQGKETQYF. CDR3 nucleotides: TGTGCCAGCAGCGATGGGACACAGGGCAAGGAGACCCAGTACTTC.

Here the CDR3 DNA reads TGTGCCAGCAGTCGGGACGGGGGGCGTACCGGGGAGCTGTTTTTT. Its protein is CASSRDGGRTGELFF. The V call is TRBV13, the J call TRBJ2-2, with a tentative D call TRBD2 (7 bases). CDR3 size: 15 residues. Germline CDR1 and CDR2: PRHDT and FYEKMQ (reference sequence). V was shortened by 6 bases and J by 5 bases, with 16 bases between the two germline ends.

This chain's CDR3 is CASSLVVGGESSYNSPLHF. DNA of the CDR3: TGTGCCAGCAGCTTAGTTGTCGGGGGGGAGAGCTCCTATAATTCACCCCTCCACTTT. V gene TRBV7-6 combines with J gene TRBJ1-6, with D possibly TRBD1 on 5 matching bases. Germline V gene sequence: CDR1 SGHVS, CDR2 FNYEAQ. V was pared by 1 base and J by 0 bases, with 16 bases between. The CDR3 length is 19 residues. Variable domain in full (rest from reference TRBV7-6 and TRBJ1-6): GAGVSQSPRYKVTKRGQDVALRCDPISGHVSLYWYRQALGQGPEFLTYFNYEAQQDKSGLPNDRFSAERPEGSISTLTIQRTEQRDSAMYRCASSLVVGGESSYNSPLHFGNGTRLTVT.

V and J are TRBV7-2 and TRBJ2-7; TRBD1 aligns across 10 bases. CDR1 and CDR2 from the germline V gene are SGHTA and FQGNSA. V lost 5 bases, J lost 7 bases, and 8 bases stayed unmatched. This CDR3 spans 14 amino acids. The CDR3 is CASSLGQGVGEQYF. The CDR3 DNA reads TGTGCCAGCAGCCTCGGACAGGGGGTGGGAGAGCAGTACTTC.

The V gene is TRBV5-6, the J gene TRBJ1-3; D may be TRBD1 (5 bases). The CDR3 runs to 17 residues. Trimming pared 2 bases from V and 0 bases from J, leaving 15 bases between. Germline CDR1 and CDR2: SGHDT and YYEEEE. DNA for the CDR3: TGTGCCAGCAGCTTAAGGCTTGAAGGGGCCTCTGGAAACACCATATATTTT. Protein sequence: CASSLRLEGASGNTIYF.

The gene calls are TRBV6-1 and TRBJ2-1, with 9 bases matching TRBD2. Germline CDR1 and CDR2: MNHNS and SASEGT. The CDR3 spans 14 residues. After removal of 7 bases from V and 4 bases from J, the junction contained 5 bases not matched to a gene. The CDR3 sequence is CASTIAGAYNEQFF. The CDR3 region has the DNA TGTGCCAGCACCATAGCGGGGGCATACAATGAGCAGTTCTTC.

This clone has a handful of counts. The rearrangement links TRBV4-1 to TRBJ2-5; 10 bases align to TRBD1. This CDR3 has 19 amino acids. V lost 1 base to trimming and J lost 5 bases; unmatched junction nucleotides: 16. The germline V gene encodes CDR1 MGHRA and CDR2 YSYEKL. The CDR3 DNA follows: TGCGCCAGCAGCCAAGCCCCTGCTATCCTGGGACAGGGGAAGGAGACCCAGTACTTC. Its protein product is CASSQAPAILGQGKETQYF.

The chain couples TRBV7-9 to TRBJ1-2; D remains ambiguous. The CDR3 runs 15 residues. Trimming pared 5 bases from V and 1 base from J, leaving 14 bases between. CDR1 and CDR2 (germline): SEHNR, FQNEAQ (reference sequence). The CDR3 sequence is CASSPPPGNNYGYTF. CDR3 DNA sequence: TGTGCCAGCAGCCCCCCACCCGGGAATAACTATGGCTACACCTTC.

The J gene is TRBJ1-1, the V gene TRBV2; 7 bases map to TRBD1. CDR3 length equals 15 residues. J was trimmed by 0 bases and V by 6 bases; bases with no gene match: 7. Germline V gene sequence: CDR1 SNHLY, CDR2 FYNNEI. DNA for the CDR3: TGTGCCAGCAGACGTCAGACAGGGATGAACACTGAAGCTTTCTTT. This sequence encodes CASRRQTGMNTEAFF.

This chain links TRBV7-9 with TRBJ2-7, with TRBD1 matching over 7 bases. Germline loops: CDR1 SEHNR, CDR2 FQNEAQ (reference sequence). J gave up 6 bases and V 5 bases, and 10 bases lay outside the gene matches. The length of the CDR3 is 14 residues. CDR3 DNA sequence: TGTGCCAGCAGCCCCTGGACAGGAACTAGCGAGCAGTACTTC. This sequence encodes CASSPWTGTSEQYF.

This clone showed up just a few times. V and J are TRBV11-2 and TRBJ1-5; D is ambiguous. Trimming left V 1 base short and J 6 bases short, with 13 bases between. The CDR3 is 15 residues long. Germline V gene sequence: CDR1 SGHAT, CDR2 FQNNGV. CDR3 DNA: TGTGCCAGCAGCTTAGGGACTAGCGGGTTTCAGCCCCAGCATTTT. This codes for CASSLGTSGFQPQHF.

The chain joins TRBV30 to TRBJ2-7; unclear D gene. CDR1 is GTSNPN and CDR2 is SVGIG in the germline V gene (reference sequence). The CDR3 runs to 14 residues. Deletions cut 5 bases from V and 3 bases from J, with 17 bases between. The CDR3 region has the DNA TGTGCCTGGGCTACAGTCCCCCCATGCTACGAGCAGTACTTC. It codes for CAWATVPPCYEQYF.

This sequence joins TRBV10-3 and TRBJ2-5; 8 positions match TRBD2. This CDR3 is 13 amino acids long. Germline CDR1 and CDR2: ENHRY and SYGVKD. The ends lost 6 bases at V and 5 bases at J; junction bases unmatched: 5. CDR3 DNA: TGTGCCATCAGGCCGGGACTAGGCGAGACCCAGTACTTC. Its translation: CAIRPGLGETQYF.

This chain joins TRBV28 and TRBJ2-5, with TRBD1 matching 7 bases. The CDR3 contains 12 residues. Germline V gives CDR1 MDHEN, CDR2 SYDVKM. Trimming removed 4 bases from V and 4 bases from J; junction bases left unmatched: 0. CDR3 bases: TGTGCCAGCAGTTGGACAGGAGAGACCCAGTACTTC. Protein product: CASSWTGETQYF.

This clone was observed once. The chain combines TRBV18 with TRBJ1-2; the match to TRBD1 covers 7 bases. Germline lookup yields CDR1 KGHSH and CDR2 LQKENI. The CDR3 totals 15 residues. V was pared by 2 bases and J by 4 bases, with 7 bases of the junction left unmatched. This chain's CDR3 is CASSPEGQPIYGYTF. Written as DNA, the CDR3 is TGTGCCAGCTCACCAGAGGGACAGCCAATCTATGGCTACACCTTC.